The rows below give T cell receptor beta chains drawn from one sample of a study of blood T cell repertoires in COVID-19. Method: immunoSEQ multiplex PCR; TCRdb's copy keeps in-frame clones and lacks some. The data show fewer than 250,000 clones, around 80% seen once. Source material: peripheral blood. The source of these receptors is a man in his fifties with active or convalescent COVID-19. Each CDR3 is given with its conserved first and last residue. A D gene is named only where the DNA matches it firmly. Rows give clone size only sometimes, using once, few, many, or a class for an expanded clone.

size | D | J | V | CDR3 | DNA
. | . | TRBJ1-3 | TRBV18 | CASSPQGISGNTIYF | TGTGCCAGCTCACCACAGGGGATCTCTGGAAACACCATATATTTT
. | . | TRBJ2-7 | TRBV28 | CASSSPGVSYEQYF | TGTGCCAGCAGTTCTCCGGGTGTTTCCTACGAGCAGTACTTC
once | TRBD2 | TRBJ2-2 | TRBV7-2 | CASSFSPISGTNTGELFF | TGTGCCAGCAGCTTCTCCCCGATTAGCGGGACGAACACCGGGGAGCTGTTTTTT
. | . | TRBJ2-3 | TRBV10-3 | CAISVNTDTQYF | TGTGCCATCAGTGTTAACACAGATACGCAGTATTTT
. | TRBD1 | TRBJ1-6 | TRBV3-1/TRBV3-2 | CASSQGGGQGASPLHF | TGTGCCAGCAGCCAAGGCGGGGGACAGGGGGCATCACCCCTCCACTTT
. | TRBD1 | TRBJ1-1 | TRBV10-1 | CASSKGQGTEAFF | TGCGCCAGCAGTAAAGGACAGGGCACTGAAGCTTTCTTT
. | TRBD1 | TRBJ1-2 | TRBV7-9 | CASSLGDREDHGYTF | TGTGCCAGCAGCTTAGGGGACAGGGAGGATCATGGCTACACCTTC
. | . | TRBJ2-4 | TRBV7-9 | CASAGNNKNIQYF | TGTGCCTCGGCAGGGAACAACAAAAACATTCAGTACTTC
. | . | TRBJ2-6 | TRBV9 | CASSVAGGVGSGANVLTF | TGTGCCAGCAGCGTAGCGGGGGGCGTGGGTTCTGGGGCCAACGTCCTGACTTTC
few | . | TRBJ1-5 | TRBV4-1 | CASSPMEGSYSNQPQHF | TGCGCCAGCAGCCCTATGGAGGGGTCCTATAGCAATCAGCCCCAGCATTTT
. | . | TRBJ1-1 | TRBV4-1 | CASSQATDLNTEAFF | TGCGCCAGCAGCCAAGCGACAGACCTGAACACTGAAGCTTTCTTT
. | TRBD1 | TRBJ1-2 | TRBV4-1 | CASSQEVSQGASWFQDTF | TGCGCCAGCAGCCAAGAAGTCAGCCAGGGGGCCTCGTGGTTTCAGGACACCTTC
. | TRBD2 | TRBJ2-5 | TRBV6-5 | CASTSGLAGRETQYF | TGTGCCAGCACCTCCGGACTAGCGGGCCGAGAGACCCAGTACTTC
. | . | TRBJ1-2 | TRBV28 | CASSPGRQTNYGYTF | TGTGCCAGCAGTCCTGGCAGACAGACCAACTATGGCTACACCTTC
. | . | TRBJ2-5 | TRBV12-5 | CASGSRPLEETQYF | TGTGCTAGTGGTTCCCGACCCCTGGAGGAGACCCAGTACTTC
. | . | TRBJ1-2 | TRBV5-4 | CASSSRDTANYGYTF | TGTGCCAGCAGCTCCCGGGACACCGCTAACTATGGCTACACCTTC
. | TRBD2 | TRBJ2-5 | TRBV6-5 | CASSTRLAEETQYF | TGTGCCAGCAGTACCCGACTAGCGGAAGAGACCCAGTACTTC
few | . | TRBJ2-5 | TRBV6-5 | CASSYSTGQETQYF | TGTGCCAGCAGTTACTCGACAGGCCAAGAGACCCAGTACTTC
. | . | TRBJ1-1 | TRBV6-5 | CASIEWGRGTEAFF | TGTGCCAGCATCGAATGGGGGCGAGGGACTGAAGCTTTCTTT
. | . | TRBJ2-7 | TRBV2 | CASSLRDISYEQYF | TGTGCCAGCAGCCTCCGGGACATCTCCTACGAGCAGTACTTC
. | TRBD1 | TRBJ1-1 | TRBV2 | CASSRGGLSTEAFF | TGTGCCAGCAGTAGAGGGGGCTTGAGCACTGAAGCTTTCTTT
. | TRBD2 | TRBJ2-1 | TRBV7-9 | CASSSTSGVNEQFF | TGTGCCAGCAGCTCGACTAGCGGAGTTAATGAGCAGTTCTTC
. | TRBD2 | TRBJ2-1 | TRBV18 | CASSPLAGTGDEQFF | TGTGCCAGCTCACCACTAGCGGGAACGGGTGATGAGCAGTTCTTC
few | . | TRBJ1-5 | TRBV4-1 | CASSVFEGGNQPQHF | TGCGCCAGCAGCGTTTTCGAGGGGGGCAATCAGCCCCAGCATTTT
. | TRBD1 | TRBJ1-1 | TRBV27 | CASSFLPGRGLGEAFF | TGTGCCAGCAGTTTCCTTCCGGGAAGGGGGCTAGGTGAAGCTTTCTTT
few | TRBD2 | TRBJ2-1 | TRBV19 | CASRAIGTSGRNNEQFF | TGTGCCAGTAGGGCGATAGGGACTAGCGGGAGGAATAATGAGCAGTTCTTC
once | . | TRBJ2-2 | TRBV6-5 | CASSIAEGIGELFF | TGTGCCAGCAGCATAGCGGAGGGTATCGGGGAGCTGTTTTTT
. | . | TRBJ2-3 | TRBV19 | CASSLGVGDTQYF | TGTGCCAGTAGTCTCGGGGTGGGAGATACGCAGTATTTT
. | TRBD1 | TRBJ2-7 | TRBV27 | CASSLSKTGADYEQYF | TGTGCCAGCAGTTTATCCAAGACAGGGGCCGACTACGAGCAGTACTTC
. | . | TRBJ2-7 | TRBV21-1 | CASSKGLRSSYEQYF | TGTGCCAGCAGCAAAGGACTGAGGAGCTCCTACGAGCAGTACTTC
. | . | TRBJ1-3 | TRBV4-3 | CASSQGLSDTIYF | TGCGCCAGCAGCCAGGGCCTCTCGGACACCATATATTTT
. | . | TRBJ1-2 | TRBV9 | CASSVEPTGSNYGYTF | TGTGCCAGCAGCGTAGAGCCTACAGGGTCTAACTATGGCTACACCTTC
. | TRBD2 | TRBJ2-1 | TRBV9 | CASSVTGTSGTYEQFF | TGTGCCAGCAGCGTAACCGGGACTAGCGGGACCTATGAGCAGTTCTTC
. | . | TRBJ2-1 | TRBV18 | CASSPYRDNEQFF | TGTGCCAGCTCACCGTATCGGGACAATGAGCAGTTCTTC
. | TRBD1 | TRBJ2-1 | TRBV30 | CAWDRVNEQFF | TGTGCCTGGGACAGGGTGAATGAGCAGTTCTTC
. | . | TRBJ1-1 | TRBV4-1 | CASSQGQSMRMNTEAFF | TGCGCCAGCAGCCAAGGGCAGAGTATGAGGATGAACACTGAAGCTTTCTTT
once | . | TRBJ1-5 | TRBV7-2 | CASSLGRYLGDNQPQHF | TGTGCCAGCAGCTTAGGCAGGTACCTCGGGGATAATCAGCCCCAGCATTTT
. | . | TRBJ2-1 | TRBV5-4 | CASSTGKDSRVDEQFF | TGTGCCAGCAGCACCGGGAAGGACTCCCGTGTGGATGAGCAGTTCTTC
. | . | TRBJ2-3 | TRBV5-1 | CASSTEGGSTDTQYF | TGCGCCAGCAGCACCGAAGGGGGATCCACAGATACGCAGTATTTT
. | . | TRBJ1-1 | TRBV18 | CASSTGSTEAFF | TGTGCCAGCTCCACAGGGAGCACTGAAGCTTTCTTT
few | TRBD1 | TRBJ2-7 | TRBV19 | CASSSGQGPEQYF | TGTGCCAGTAGCTCGGGACAGGGTCCCGAGCAGTACTTC
. | TRBD2 | TRBJ2-3 | TRBV7-9 | CASGLADPVDTQYF | TGTGCCAGCGGACTAGCGGACCCCGTAGATACGCAGTATTTT
. | . | TRBJ2-1 | TRBV20-1 | CSASLAKSSYNEQFF | TGCAGTGCTAGTCTAGCGAAGAGCTCCTACAATGAGCAGTTCTTC
. | . | TRBJ2-7 | TRBV10-3 | CAISEGGTLYEQYF | TGTGCCATCAGTGAAGGCGGGACGCTGTACGAGCAGTACTTC
. | . | TRBJ1-5 | TRBV3-1/TRBV3-2 | CASSSQGGFNQPQHF | TGTGCCAGCAGTAGCCAGGGAGGTTTCAATCAGCCCCAGCATTTT
. | . | TRBJ1-6 | TRBV2 | CASSLGLNSPLHF | TGTGCCAGCAGTCTGGGACTTAATTCACCCCTCCACTTT
. | TRBD2 | TRBJ2-2 | TRBV19 | CASSRSGRGTTGELFF | TGTGCCAGTAGTAGGAGCGGGAGGGGGACCACCGGGGAGCTGTTTTTT
few | . | TRBJ1-1 | TRBV12-5 | CASGLVPRRAEAFF | TGTGCTAGTGGTTTGGTACCCCGCCGGGCTGAAGCTTTCTTT